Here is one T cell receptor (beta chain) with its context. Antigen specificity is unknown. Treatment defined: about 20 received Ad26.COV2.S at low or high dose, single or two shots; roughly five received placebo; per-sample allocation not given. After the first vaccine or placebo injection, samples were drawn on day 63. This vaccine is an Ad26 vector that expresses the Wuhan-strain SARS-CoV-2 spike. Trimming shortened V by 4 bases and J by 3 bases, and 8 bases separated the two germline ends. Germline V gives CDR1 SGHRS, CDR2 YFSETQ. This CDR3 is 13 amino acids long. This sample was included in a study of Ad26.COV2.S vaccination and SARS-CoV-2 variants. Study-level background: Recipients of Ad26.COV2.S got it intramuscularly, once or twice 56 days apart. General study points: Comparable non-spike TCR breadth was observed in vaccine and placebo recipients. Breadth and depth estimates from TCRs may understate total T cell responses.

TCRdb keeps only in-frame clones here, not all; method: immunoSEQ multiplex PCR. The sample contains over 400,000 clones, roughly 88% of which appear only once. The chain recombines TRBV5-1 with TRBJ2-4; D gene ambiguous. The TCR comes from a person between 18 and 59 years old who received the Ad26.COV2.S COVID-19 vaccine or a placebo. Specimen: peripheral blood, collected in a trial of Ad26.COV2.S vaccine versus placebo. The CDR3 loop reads CASSLSDKNIQYF. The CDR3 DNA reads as TGCGCCAGCAGCCTATCTGACAAAAACATTCAGTACTTC.